The clone carrying this T cell receptor beta chain showed up just once. Its antigen is still unknown. The method was immunoSEQ multiplex PCR; TCRdb's version includes in-frame clones alone and lacks a portion of them. Of about 100,000 clones listed, approximately 87% are singletons. V shed 4 bases, J shed 1 base, and the junction held 2 bases outside the gene matches. The CDR3 has 14 residues. Germline V gene data show CDR1 as MNHEY and CDR2 as SMNVEV (reference sequence). This sample was included in a study of T cell responses to AZD1222 COVID-19 vaccine. Points from the study as a whole: Repertoires were obtained only post-peak T cell response. Clonal diversity was possibly underestimated; the donors were predominantly white British and more often female.

The source is an adult in good health. Specimen: peripheral blood, collected on day 0 of MenACWY control vaccination. The J gene is TRBJ1-1, the V gene TRBV27; TRBD1 aligns across 8 bases. CDR3 protein: CASSSGQGNTEAFF. The CDR3 nucleotides are TGTGCCAGCAGTTCCGGACAGGGGAACACTGAAGCTTTCTTT.